What follows are 26 T cell receptor beta chains derived from one specimen sequenced in a study of shared clonotypes between healthy human individuals. Sequencing was performed with immunoSEQ multiplex PCR; in TCRdb, only in-frame clones are kept and a portion is missing. The data contain approximately 2,300,000 clones, under 95% of them seen just once; the ten biggest clones take up about 0.41%. Sequencing was performed on naive CD4+ T cells from PBMCs. Subset defined: CD45RA+ positively selected. These receptors were collected from a man between 18 and 29 years old in good health. Some clones in this sample may be carry-over from other donors' samples.

The chain combines TRBV2 with TRBJ2-1, with TRBD2 matching over 8 bases. V shed 6 bases, J shed 16 bases, and the junction held 8 bases outside the gene matches. CDR3 size: 11 residues. The germline V gene has CDR1 SNHLY and CDR2 FYNNEI. This CDR3 reads CASSQSGRIFF. The CDR3 DNA reads TGTGCCAGCAGCCAGAGCGGGAGAATATTCTTC.

V usage is TRBV10-3 and J usage is TRBJ1-2; TRBD1 matches at 7 bases. The CDR3 extends over 13 amino acids. The V gene's germline CDR1 is ENHRY and CDR2 SYGVKD. The ends lost 6 bases at V and 7 bases at J; junction bases unmatched: 8. DNA for the CDR3: TGTGCCATCAGGATGGGGACAGTCGGTGGCTACACCTTC. Translating it yields CAIRMGTVGGYTF.

The V and J genes are TRBV6-1 and TRBJ2-1; 9 nucleotides align to TRBD2. V was clipped by 2 bases and J by 8 bases; unmatched bases: 7. In germline, CDR1 is MNHNS, CDR2 SASEGT. This CDR3 is built from 15 residues. CDR3 sequence reads: CASSERGRADYEQFF. In DNA form, the CDR3 reads TGTGCCAGCAGTGAACGCGGGAGGGCCGATTATGAGCAGTTCTTC.

The genes are TRBV28 and TRBJ1-3; perhaps TRBD1 as D (5 bases). The CDR3 sequence is 15 residues long. The germline V and J ends were trimmed by 4 bases and 0 bases, with 10 bases remaining between them. Germline CDR1 reads MDHEN; CDR2 reads SYDVKM. CDR3 sequence (DNA): TGTGCCAGCAGTTCTACAGGCTTCTCTGGAAACACCATATATTTT. The encoded protein is CASSSTGFSGNTIYF.

The V and J genes are TRBV7-2 and TRBJ1-1, with a tentative D call TRBD1 (5 bases). Trimming removed 5 bases at V and 6 bases at J, with 22 bases between. This CDR3 contains 16 residues. In germline, CDR1 is SGHTA, CDR2 FQGNSA. This chain's CDR3 is CASSAYPTAMGPEAFF. In nucleotides, the CDR3 is TGTGCCAGCAGCGCATATCCGACAGCGATGGGACCTGAAGCTTTCTTT. Full variable domain (outside the CDR3, taken from reference TRBV7-2 and TRBJ1-1): GAGVSQSPSNKVTEKGKDVELRCDPISGHTALYWYRQSLGQGLEFLIYFQGNSAPDKSGLPSDRFSAERTGGSVSTLTIQRTQQEDSAVYLCASSAYPTAMGPEAFFGQGTRLTVV.

The V call is TRBV5-4, the J call TRBJ2-2, with unresolved D. The CDR3 runs 14 residues. Germline V CDR1 and CDR2: SGHNT, YYREEE (reference sequence). V lost 1 base and J lost 0, with 4 bases in between. CDR3 residues: CASSLRANTGELFF. DNA of the CDR3: TGTGCCAGCAGCTTGAGGGCGAACACCGGGGAGCTGTTTTTT.

The V and J genes are TRBV7-9 and TRBJ1-1, with D perhaps matching TRBD1 (6 bases). This CDR3 is 11 amino acids long. The germline gives CDR1 SEHNR, CDR2 FQNEAQ (reference sequence). Trimming took off 3 bases at V and 10 bases at J, with 9 bases between the two ends. CDR3 in amino acids: CASSFEGGAFF. In nucleotides, the CDR3 is TGTGCCAGCAGCTTCGAGGGGGGAGCTTTCTTT.

The V call is TRBV28, the J call TRBJ2-1; the D gene is possibly TRBD1 (5 bases). Germline CDR1 reads MDHEN; CDR2 reads SYDVKM. V was clipped by 10 bases and J by 5 bases, with 18 bases between them. This CDR3 has 14 amino acids. For the CDR3, the DNA is TGTGCCACCTCGATCCCCAGGGATGACAATGAGCAGTTCTTC. Translating it yields CATSIPRDDNEQFF.

This CDR3 reads CASQTTTPTDTQYF. CDR3 nucleotide sequence: TGTGCCAGTCAGACTACTACCCCCACAGATACGCAGTATTTT. The V and J genes are TRBV2 and TRBJ2-3; D might be TRBD2 (5 bases). V gave up 9 bases and J gave up 2 bases, with 15 bases separating them. CDR3 length: 14 residues. CDR1 and CDR2 from the germline V gene are SNHLY and FYNNEI.

V usage is TRBV11-2 and J usage is TRBJ2-2, with 11 nucleotides matching TRBD2. V shed 1 base and J 4 bases; nucleotides not matched to a gene: 5. CDR3 size: 17 residues. Germline V CDR1 and CDR2: SGHAT, FQNNGV. In DNA form, the CDR3 reads TGTGCCAGCAGCTTAGGGGATAGCGGGAGGGTCACCGGGGAGCTGTTTTTT. This codes for CASSLGDSGRVTGELFF. The full variable domain, its missing parts supplied by reference TRBV11-2 and TRBJ2-2, is EAGVAQSPRYKIIEKRQSVAFWCNPISGHATLYWYQQILGQGPKLLIQFQNNGVVDDSQLPKDRFSAERLKGVDSTLKIQPAKLEDSAVYLCASSLGDSGRVTGELFFGEGSRLTVL.

This chain uses TRBV7-2 with TRBJ2-1, with D perhaps TRBD1 (5 bases). Trimming took 5 bases from V and 1 from J, leaving 12 bases between them. Germline CDR1 SGHTA, CDR2 FQGNSA. The CDR3 runs to 15 residues. The CDR3 protein is CASSRQGPSYNEQFF. CDR3 DNA sequence: TGTGCCAGCAGCCGCCAGGGCCCATCCTACAATGAGCAGTTCTTC. The whole variable domain, filled in from reference TRBV7-2 and TRBJ2-1, reads GAGVSQSPSNKVTEKGKDVELRCDPISGHTALYWYRQSLGQGLEFLIYFQGNSAPDKSGLPSDRFSAERTGGSVSTLTIQRTQQEDSAVYLCASSRQGPSYNEQFFGPGTRLTVL.

Note on this clone: The sample has other DNA sequences that encode this CDR3 too. The chain has TRBV7-2 and TRBJ2-5; 11 nucleotides align to TRBD2. With 5 bases clipped from V and 4 bases from J, the junction kept 6 bases outside the gene matches. Germline V gives CDR1 SGHTA, CDR2 FQGNSA. The CDR3 consists of 15 residues. CDR3 nucleotide sequence: TGTGCCAGCAGCCTATCCGGGACTAGCGGAGAGACCCAGTACTTC. It is translated as CASSLSGTSGETQYF.

The chain combines TRBV7-2 with TRBJ2-7; 8 bases fit TRBD1. This CDR3 region has 18 residues. J gave up 2 bases and V 5 bases, and 17 bases lay outside the gene matches. Germline loops: CDR1 SGHTA, CDR2 FQGNSA. The CDR3 DNA follows: TGTGCCAGCAGCCCCCGTTTGTCGATACAGGGGGGACCCTACGAGCAGTACTTC. This translates into CASSPRLSIQGGPYEQYF. The variable domain in full, completed from reference TRBV7-2 and TRBJ2-7, reads GAGVSQSPSNKVTEKGKDVELRCDPISGHTALYWYRQSLGQGLEFLIYFQGNSAPDKSGLPSDRFSAERTGGSVSTLTIQRTQQEDSAVYLCASSPRLSIQGGPYEQYFGPGTRLTVT.

The V gene is TRBV9, the J gene TRBJ2-3, with 11 bases matching TRBD2. The CDR3 has 19 amino acids. Trimming took 2 bases from V and 6 from J; bases not matched to a gene: 17. Germline loops: CDR1 SGDLS, CDR2 YYNGEE. CDR3 DNA sequence: TGTGCCAGCAGCGTCAATAAGAGGGGACTAGCGGACCGAGGGGATACGCAGTATTTT. It translates to CASSVNKRGLADRGDTQYF.

The rearrangement uses TRBV28 and TRBJ2-3; D is unclear. The V and J ends lost 6 bases and 8 bases respectively, with 12 bases between them. The CDR3 consists of 12 residues. Germline loops: CDR1 MDHEN, CDR2 SYDVKM. CDR3 sequence: CASSPWLGTQYF. The CDR3 DNA sequence: TGTGCCAGCAGCCCTTGGCTCGGTACGCAGTATTTT. Based on the CDR3 plus reference TRBV28 and TRBJ2-3, the full variable domain is DVKVTQSSRYLVKRTGEKVFLECVQDMDHENMFWYRQDPGLGLRLIYFSYDVKMKEKGDIPEGYSVSREKKERFSLILESASTNQTSMYLCASSPWLGTQYFGPGTRLTVL.

The CDR3 coding sequence is TGCGCCAGCAGCCAAAGACAGGGGCGGGAAAAACTGTTTTTT. Protein: CASSQRQGREKLFF. The chain uses TRBV4-3 and TRBJ1-4; 8 bases match TRBD1. The germline CDR1 and CDR2 sequences are LGHNA and YSLEER. V lost 2 bases and J lost 8; bases outside the gene matches: 4. The CDR3 has 14 amino acids.

This clone was found once. J is TRBJ1-2 and V is TRBV6-4, with 8 bases identical to TRBD1. CDR1 is MRHNA, CDR2 SNTAGT, per germline. This CDR3 spans 13 amino acids. V lost 5 bases and J lost 7; bases outside the gene matches: 6. The CDR3 bases are TGTGCCAGCAGTCCCGACAGGGGATCTGGCTACACCTTC. As protein: CASSPDRGSGYTF.

The chain links TRBV5-1 to TRBJ2-3; D tentatively reads TRBD1 or TRBD2 (5 bases each). Germline V CDR1 and CDR2: SGHRS, YFSETQ. Trimming removed 0 bases at V and 0 bases at J, with 14 bases between. CDR3 size: 17 residues. CDR3 DNA sequence: TGCGCCAGCAGCTTGGGTACCGGGACCGATAGCACAGATACGCAGTATTTT. This codes for CASSLGTGTDSTDTQYF.

The CDR3 DNA reads as TGTGCCAGCAGCTTAGGTCAGGGATGGGACGAGCAGTACTTC. It codes for CASSLGQGWDEQYF. V usage is TRBV7-9 and J usage is TRBJ2-7; maybe TRBD1 (5 bases). The length of the CDR3 is 14 residues. V gave up 1 base and J gave up 5 bases, with 12 bases separating them. The germline CDR1 and CDR2 sequences are SEHNR and FQNEAQ (reference sequence).

This CDR3 is CASSENSWTGTIEETQYF. The CDR3, as DNA: TGTGCCAGCAGCGAAAACTCCTGGACCGGGACAATAGAGGAGACCCAGTACTTC. V is TRBV7-9 and J is TRBJ2-5, with TRBD1 as a possible D gene (6 bases). This CDR3 region has 18 residues. Germline loops: CDR1 SEHNR, CDR2 FQNEAQ (reference sequence). V was pared by 5 bases and J by 5 bases, with 27 bases between.

Details on this clone: Other DNA sequences from this sample encode an identical CDR3 as well. The chain joins TRBV6-1 to TRBJ1-1; tentatively, D is TRBD1 (6 bases). Germline lookup yields CDR1 MNHNS and CDR2 SASEGT. This CDR3 region has 14 residues. V was cut by 3 bases and J by 5 bases, with 13 bases left in between. The CDR3 sequence: CASSEAGAGTEAFF. CDR3 coding DNA: TGTGCCAGCAGTGAGGCAGGGGCAGGGACTGAAGCTTTCTTT.

This clone showed up just once. Other DNA sequences within the sample encode an identical CDR3. V and J are TRBV9 and TRBJ2-1, with 11 bases aligning to TRBD2. In germline, CDR1 is SGDLS, CDR2 YYNGEE. The CDR3 is 15 residues long. Unmatched junction bases numbered 3, after V lost 0 bases and J lost 7 bases. CDR3 sequence reads: CASSVEGTSGNEQFF. In nucleotides, the CDR3 is TGTGCCAGCAGCGTAGAGGGGACTAGCGGTAATGAGCAGTTCTTC.

The chain employs TRBV15 and TRBJ2-2; D may be TRBD1 (5 bases). The CDR3 loop spans 14 amino acids. CDR1 LNHNV and CDR2 YYDKDF come from the germline V gene (reference sequence). Trimming left V 0 bases short and J 5 bases short, with 7 bases between. The CDR3 DNA reads as TGTGCCACCAGCAGAGACGCAGGGACCGGGGAGCTGTTTTTT. Translation: CATSRDAGTGELFF.

Regarding this clone: Other DNA sequences from this sample encode an identical CDR3 as well. The chain recombines TRBV28 with TRBJ1-4; D unresolved. V was clipped by 6 bases and J by 5 bases, with 10 bases between them. Per germline, CDR1 MDHEN and CDR2 SYDVKM. The CDR3 is 13 amino acids. The CDR3 reads CASSSPTNEKLFF. In DNA form, the CDR3 reads TGTGCCAGCAGCTCCCCCACGAATGAAAAACTGTTTTTT.

This rearrangement joins TRBV7-2 to TRBJ2-7, with D unresolved. V gave up 1 base and J gave up 2 bases, with 9 bases separating them. Germline V gene sequence: CDR1 SGHTA, CDR2 FQGNSA. The CDR3 has 14 residues. The CDR3 DNA reads as TGTGCCAGCAGCTTAGTCCTAGATCCCTACGAGCAGTACTTC. It translates to CASSLVLDPYEQYF.

The chain combines TRBV12-5 with TRBJ2-1; TRBD2 might be the D (6 bases). The CDR3 sequence is 14 residues long. Germline CDR1 and CDR2: LGHNT and FRNRAP. With 2 bases removed from V and 3 bases from J, the gap between germline ends came to 8 bases. DNA for the CDR3: TGTGCTAGTGGTTTGTCGACTAGCTACAATGAGCAGTTCTTC. It yields the protein CASGLSTSYNEQFF.